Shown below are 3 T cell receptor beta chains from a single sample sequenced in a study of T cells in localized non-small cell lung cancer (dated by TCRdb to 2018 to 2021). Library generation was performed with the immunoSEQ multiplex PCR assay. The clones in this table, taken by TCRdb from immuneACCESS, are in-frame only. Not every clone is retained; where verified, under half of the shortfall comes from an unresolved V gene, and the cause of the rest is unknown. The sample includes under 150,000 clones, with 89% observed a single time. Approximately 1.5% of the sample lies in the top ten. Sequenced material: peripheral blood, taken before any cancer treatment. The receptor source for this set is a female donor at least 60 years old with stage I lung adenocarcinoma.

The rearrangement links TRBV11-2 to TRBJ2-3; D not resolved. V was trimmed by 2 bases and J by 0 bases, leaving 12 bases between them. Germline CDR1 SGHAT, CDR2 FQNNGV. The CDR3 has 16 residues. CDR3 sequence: CASSLLGLSSTDTQYF. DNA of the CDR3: TGTGCCAGCAGCTTACTGGGCCTCTCTAGCACAGATACGCAGTATTTT.

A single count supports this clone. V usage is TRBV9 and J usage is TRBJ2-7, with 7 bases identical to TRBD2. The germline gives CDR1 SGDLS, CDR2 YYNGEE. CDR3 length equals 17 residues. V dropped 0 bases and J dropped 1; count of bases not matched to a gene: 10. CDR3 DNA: TGTGCCAGCAGCGTAGGGTGGGGGGGACTACCATCCTACGAGCAGTACTTC. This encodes CASSVGWGGLPSYEQYF.

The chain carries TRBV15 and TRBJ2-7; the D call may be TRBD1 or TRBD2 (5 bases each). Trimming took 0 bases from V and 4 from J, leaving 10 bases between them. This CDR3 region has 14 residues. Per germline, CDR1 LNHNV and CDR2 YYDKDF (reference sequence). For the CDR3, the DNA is TGTGCCACCAGCAGAGAGGGGGTCGTATACGAGCAGTACTTC. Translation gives CATSREGVVYEQYF.